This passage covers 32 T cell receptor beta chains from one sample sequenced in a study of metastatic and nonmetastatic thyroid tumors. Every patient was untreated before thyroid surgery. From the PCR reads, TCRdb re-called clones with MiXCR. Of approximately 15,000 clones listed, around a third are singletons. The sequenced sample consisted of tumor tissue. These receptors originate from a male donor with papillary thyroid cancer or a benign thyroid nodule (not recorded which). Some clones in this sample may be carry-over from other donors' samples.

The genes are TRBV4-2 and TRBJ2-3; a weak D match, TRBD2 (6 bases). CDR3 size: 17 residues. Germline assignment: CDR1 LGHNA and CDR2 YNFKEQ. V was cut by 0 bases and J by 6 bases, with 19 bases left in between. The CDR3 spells CASSQETVPSGGDTQYF. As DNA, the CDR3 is TGTGCCAGCAGCCAAGAAACGGTGCCTAGTGGGGGGGATACGCAGTATTTT.

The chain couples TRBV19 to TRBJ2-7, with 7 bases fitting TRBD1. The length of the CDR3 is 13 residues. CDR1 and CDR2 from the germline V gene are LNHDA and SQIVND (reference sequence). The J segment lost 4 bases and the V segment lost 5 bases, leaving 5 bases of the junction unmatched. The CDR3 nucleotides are TGTGCCAGTAGTCCCGGGACAGTTTACGAGCAGTACTTC. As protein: CASSPGTVYEQYF.

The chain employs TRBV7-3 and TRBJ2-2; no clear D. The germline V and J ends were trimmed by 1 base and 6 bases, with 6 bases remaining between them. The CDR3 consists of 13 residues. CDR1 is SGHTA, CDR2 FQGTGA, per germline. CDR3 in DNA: TGTGCCAGCAGCTTAATATCGGCCGGGGAGCTGTTTTTT. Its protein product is CASSLISAGELFF. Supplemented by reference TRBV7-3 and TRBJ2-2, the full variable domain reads GAGVSQTPSNKVTEKGKYVELRCDPISGHTALYWYRQSLGQGPEFLIYFQGTGAADDSGLPNDRFFAVRPEGSVSTLKIQRTERGDSAVYLCASSLISAGELFFGEGSRLTVL.

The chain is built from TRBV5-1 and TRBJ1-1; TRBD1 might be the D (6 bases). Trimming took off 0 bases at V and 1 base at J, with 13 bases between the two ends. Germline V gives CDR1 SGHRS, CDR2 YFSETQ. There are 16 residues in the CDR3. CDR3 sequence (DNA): TGCGCCAGCAGCTTGGTCCCGGGGGGCCAGAACACTGAAGCTTTCTTT. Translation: CASSLVPGGQNTEAFF.

The CDR3 here is CASSLWARSNTEAFF. For the CDR3, the DNA is TGTGCCAGCAGCTTATGGGCTAGGTCGAACACTGAAGCTTTCTTT. The V and J genes are TRBV7-8 and TRBJ1-1; D unresolved. Germline CDR1 reads SGHVS; CDR2 reads FQNEAQ. The V end lost 2 bases, the J end lost 1 base, and 11 bases lay between the germline ends. This CDR3 region has 15 residues.

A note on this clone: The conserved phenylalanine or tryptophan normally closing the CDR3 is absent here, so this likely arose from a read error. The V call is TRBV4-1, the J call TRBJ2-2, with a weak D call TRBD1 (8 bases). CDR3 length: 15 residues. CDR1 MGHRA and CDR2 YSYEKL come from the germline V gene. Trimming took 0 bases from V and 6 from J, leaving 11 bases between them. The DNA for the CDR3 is TGCGCCAGCAGCCAAGAACAGGGGGGGTCCGGGGAGCTGTTTTTA. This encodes CASSQEQGGSGELFL.

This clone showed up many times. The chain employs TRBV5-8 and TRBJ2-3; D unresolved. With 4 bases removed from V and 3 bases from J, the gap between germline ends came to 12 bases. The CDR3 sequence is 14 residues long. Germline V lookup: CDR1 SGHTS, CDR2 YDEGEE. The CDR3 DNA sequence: TGTGCCAGCAGCAGGGCGGTAAAGACAGATACGCAGTATTTT. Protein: CASSRAVKTDTQYF.

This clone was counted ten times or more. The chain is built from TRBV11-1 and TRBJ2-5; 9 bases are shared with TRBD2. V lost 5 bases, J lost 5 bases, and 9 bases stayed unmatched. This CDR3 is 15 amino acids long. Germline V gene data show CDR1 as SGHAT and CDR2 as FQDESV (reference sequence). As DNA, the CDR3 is TGTGCCAGCAGCCACGGGGCGGGGGGGCTTGAGACCCAGTACTTC. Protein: CASSHGAGGLETQYF.

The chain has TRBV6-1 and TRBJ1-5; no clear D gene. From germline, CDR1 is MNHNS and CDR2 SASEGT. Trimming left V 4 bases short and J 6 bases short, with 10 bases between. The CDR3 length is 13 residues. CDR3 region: CASSVYLCQPQHF. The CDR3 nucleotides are TGTGCCAGCAGTGTTTACCTCTGTCAGCCCCAGCATTTT.

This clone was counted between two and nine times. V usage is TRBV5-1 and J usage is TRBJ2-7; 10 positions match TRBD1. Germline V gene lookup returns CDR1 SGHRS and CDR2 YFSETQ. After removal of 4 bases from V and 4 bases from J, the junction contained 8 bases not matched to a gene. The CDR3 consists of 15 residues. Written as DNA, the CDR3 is TGCGCCAGCAGCGGGGGACAGGGGATATTATACGAGCAGTACTTC. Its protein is CASSGGQGILYEQYF.

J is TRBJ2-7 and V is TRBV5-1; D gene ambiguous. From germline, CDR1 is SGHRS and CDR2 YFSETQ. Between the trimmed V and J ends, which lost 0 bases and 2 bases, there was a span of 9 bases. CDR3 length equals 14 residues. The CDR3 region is CASSLALGTYEQYF. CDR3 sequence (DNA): TGCGCCAGCAGCTTGGCCCTGGGAACCTACGAGCAGTACTTC.

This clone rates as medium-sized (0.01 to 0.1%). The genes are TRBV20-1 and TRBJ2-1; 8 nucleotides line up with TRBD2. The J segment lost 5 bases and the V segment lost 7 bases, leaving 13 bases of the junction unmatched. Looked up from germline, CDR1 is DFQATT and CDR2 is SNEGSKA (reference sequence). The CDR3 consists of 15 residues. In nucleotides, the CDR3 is TGCAGTGTGCAGCGGGAGTCAACACACCACAATGAGCAGTTCTTC. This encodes CSVQRESTHHNEQFF.

CDR3 bases: TGTGCCAGCCACTACGCAGGGCGGGATGGCTACACCTTC. It encodes CASHYAGRDGYTF. The chain uses TRBV2 and TRBJ1-2, with D possibly TRBD1 on 5 matching bases. Trimming stripped 8 bases from V and 6 bases from J, with 16 bases between. The CDR3 contains 13 residues. Germline V gene sequence: CDR1 SNHLY, CDR2 FYNNEI.

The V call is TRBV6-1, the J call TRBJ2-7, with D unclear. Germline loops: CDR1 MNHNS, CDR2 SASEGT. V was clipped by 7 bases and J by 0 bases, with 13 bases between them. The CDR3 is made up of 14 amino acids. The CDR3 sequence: CASIARDNSYEQYF. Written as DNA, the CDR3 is TGTGCCAGCATCGCAAGGGATAACTCCTACGAGCAGTACTTC.

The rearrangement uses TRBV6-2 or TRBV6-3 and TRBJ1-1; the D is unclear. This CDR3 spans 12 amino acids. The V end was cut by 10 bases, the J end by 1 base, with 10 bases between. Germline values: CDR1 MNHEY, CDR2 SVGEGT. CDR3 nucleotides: TGTGCCACCCGGGCCGGGAACACTGAAGCTTTCTTT. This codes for CATRAGNTEAFF.

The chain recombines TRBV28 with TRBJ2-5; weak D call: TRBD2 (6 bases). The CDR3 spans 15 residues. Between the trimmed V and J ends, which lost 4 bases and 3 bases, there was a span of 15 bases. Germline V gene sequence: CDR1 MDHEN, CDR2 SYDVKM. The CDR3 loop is CASSYPSPGEETQYF. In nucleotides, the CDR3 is TGTGCCAGCAGTTACCCATCCCCGGGAGAAGAGACCCAGTACTTC.

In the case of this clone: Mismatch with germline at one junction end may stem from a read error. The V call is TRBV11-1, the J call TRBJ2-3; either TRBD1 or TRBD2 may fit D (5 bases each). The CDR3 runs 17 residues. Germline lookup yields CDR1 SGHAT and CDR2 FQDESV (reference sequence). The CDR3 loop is CASSTGSAGSRTDSQYF. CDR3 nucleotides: TGTGCCAGCAGCACAGGATCCGCGGGCAGCCGCACAGATTCGCAGTATTTT.

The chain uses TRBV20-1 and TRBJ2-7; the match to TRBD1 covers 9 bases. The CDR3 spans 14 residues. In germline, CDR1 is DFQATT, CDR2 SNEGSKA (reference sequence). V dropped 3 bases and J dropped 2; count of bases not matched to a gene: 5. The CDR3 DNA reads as TGCAGTGCTAGCCTCCGGACAGGGGCCTACGAGCAGTACTTC. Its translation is CSASLRTGAYEQYF.

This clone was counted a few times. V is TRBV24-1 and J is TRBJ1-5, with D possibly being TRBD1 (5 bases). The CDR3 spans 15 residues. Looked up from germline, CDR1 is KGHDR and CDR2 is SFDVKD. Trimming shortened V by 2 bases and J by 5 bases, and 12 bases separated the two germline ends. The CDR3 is CATSDWGFEDQPQHF. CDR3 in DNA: TGTGCCACCAGTGATTGGGGGTTTGAAGATCAGCCCCAGCATTTT.

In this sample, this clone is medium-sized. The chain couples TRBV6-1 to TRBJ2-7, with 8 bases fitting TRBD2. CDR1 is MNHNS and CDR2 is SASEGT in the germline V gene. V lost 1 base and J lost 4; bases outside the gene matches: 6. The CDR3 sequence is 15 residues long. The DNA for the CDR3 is TGTGCCAGCAGTGAAGATACTAGCGGATATTACGAGCAGTACTTC. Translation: CASSEDTSGYYEQYF.

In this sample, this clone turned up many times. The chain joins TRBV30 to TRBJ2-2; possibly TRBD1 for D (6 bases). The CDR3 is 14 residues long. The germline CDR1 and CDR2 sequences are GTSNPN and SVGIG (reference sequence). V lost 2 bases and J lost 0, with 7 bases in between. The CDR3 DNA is TGTGCCTGGAGTCGACAGGCGAACACCGGGGAGCTGTTTTTT. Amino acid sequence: CAWSRQANTGELFF.

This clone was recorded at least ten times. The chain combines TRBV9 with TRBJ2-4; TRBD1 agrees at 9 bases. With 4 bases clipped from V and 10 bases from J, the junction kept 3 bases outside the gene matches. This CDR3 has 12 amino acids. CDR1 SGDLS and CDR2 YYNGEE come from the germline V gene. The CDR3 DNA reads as TGTGCCAGCAGCTCGGGACAGGGAATTCAGTACTTC. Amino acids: CASSSGQGIQYF.

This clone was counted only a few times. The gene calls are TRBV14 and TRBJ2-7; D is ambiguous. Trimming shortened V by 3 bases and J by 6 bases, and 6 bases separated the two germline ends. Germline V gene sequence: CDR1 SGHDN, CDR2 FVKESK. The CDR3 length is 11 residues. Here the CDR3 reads CASSHGPEQYF. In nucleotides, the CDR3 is TGTGCCAGCAGCCACGGCCCCGAGCAGTACTTC.

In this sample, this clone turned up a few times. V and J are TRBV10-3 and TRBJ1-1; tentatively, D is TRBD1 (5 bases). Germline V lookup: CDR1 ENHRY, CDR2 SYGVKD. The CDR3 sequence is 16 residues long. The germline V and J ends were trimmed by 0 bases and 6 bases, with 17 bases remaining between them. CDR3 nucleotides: TGTGCCATCAGTGAGTCGATCCAGGGATTTTTGGCTGAAGCTTTCTTT. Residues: CAISESIQGFLAEAFF.

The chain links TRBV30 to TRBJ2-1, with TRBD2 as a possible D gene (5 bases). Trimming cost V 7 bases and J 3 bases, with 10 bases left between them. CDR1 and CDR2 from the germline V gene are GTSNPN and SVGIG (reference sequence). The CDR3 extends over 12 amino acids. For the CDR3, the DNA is TGTGCCTCCCAAAGCGGCTACAATGAGCAGTTCTTC. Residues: CASQSGYNEQFF.

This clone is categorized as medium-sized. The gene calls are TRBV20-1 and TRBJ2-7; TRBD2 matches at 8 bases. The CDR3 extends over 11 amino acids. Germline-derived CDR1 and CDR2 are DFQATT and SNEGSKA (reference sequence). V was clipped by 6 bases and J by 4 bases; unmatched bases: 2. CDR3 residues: CSAGGGYEQYF. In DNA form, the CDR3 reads TGCAGTGCGGGCGGGGGGTACGAGCAGTACTTC.

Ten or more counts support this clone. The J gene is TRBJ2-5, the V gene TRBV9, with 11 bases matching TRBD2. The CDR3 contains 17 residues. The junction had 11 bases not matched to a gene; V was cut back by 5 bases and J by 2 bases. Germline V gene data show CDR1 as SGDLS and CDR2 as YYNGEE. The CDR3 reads CASSESPGTSGQETQYF. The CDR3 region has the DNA TGTGCCAGCAGTGAATCACCAGGGACTAGCGGACAAGAGACCCAGTACTTC.

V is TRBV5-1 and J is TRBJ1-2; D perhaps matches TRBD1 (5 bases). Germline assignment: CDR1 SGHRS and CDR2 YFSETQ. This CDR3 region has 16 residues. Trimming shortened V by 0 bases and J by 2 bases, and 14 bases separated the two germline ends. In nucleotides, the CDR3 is TGCGCCAGCAGCTTGGGACAGAATTCGATCAACTATGGCTACACCTTC. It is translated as CASSLGQNSINYGYTF.

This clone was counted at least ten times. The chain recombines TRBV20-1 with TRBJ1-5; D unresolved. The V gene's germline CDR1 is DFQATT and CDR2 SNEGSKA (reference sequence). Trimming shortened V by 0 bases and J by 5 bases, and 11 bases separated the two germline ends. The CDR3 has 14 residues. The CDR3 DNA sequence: TGCAGTGCTAGAGACCACAGAGCTCATCAGCCCCAGCATTTT. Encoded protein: CSARDHRAHQPQHF.

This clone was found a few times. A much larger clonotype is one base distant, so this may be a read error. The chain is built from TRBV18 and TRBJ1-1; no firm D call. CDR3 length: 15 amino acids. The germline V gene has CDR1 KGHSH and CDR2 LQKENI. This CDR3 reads CASSPTAGASTEASF. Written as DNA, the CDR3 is TGTGCCAGCTCACCCACGGCAGGCGCGAGCACTGAAGCTTCCTTT.

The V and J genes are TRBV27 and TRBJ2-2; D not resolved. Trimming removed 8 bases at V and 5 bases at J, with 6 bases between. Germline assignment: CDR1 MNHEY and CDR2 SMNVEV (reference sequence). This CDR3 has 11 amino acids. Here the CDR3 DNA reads TGTGCCAGCGCATGGACCGGGGAGCTGTTTTTT. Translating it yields CASAWTGELFF.

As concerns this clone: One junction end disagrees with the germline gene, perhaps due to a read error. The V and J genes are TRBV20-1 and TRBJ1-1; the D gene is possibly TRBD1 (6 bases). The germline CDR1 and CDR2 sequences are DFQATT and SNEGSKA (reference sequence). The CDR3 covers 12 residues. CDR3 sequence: CSARDRDTEAVF. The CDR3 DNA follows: TGCAGTGCTAGAGACAGGGACACTGAAGCAGTCTTT.